A single sample gave rise to the 7 T cell receptor beta chains below, sequenced in a study of a mutant IDH1 vaccine in newly diagnosed glioma. These receptors lack a known antigen. Profiled with immunoSEQ multiplex PCR; TCRdb holds only in-frame clones, not every one. The repertoire holds under 30,000 clones, roughly 80% seen once, with 2.8% in the top ten. Noted time point: week 47, end of study. Alongside topical imiquimod, each dose of vaccine comprised 300 ug of mutant IDH1 20-mer peptide. Sequences were derived from PBMCs, sampled from a glioma patient whose treatment included an IDH1 peptide vaccine. The receptor set was obtained from a man in his forties or fifties with glioma.

J is TRBJ2-1 and V is TRBV11-2, with 13 bases fitting TRBD2. Unmatched junction bases numbered 7, after V lost 5 bases and J lost 6 bases. This CDR3 has 16 residues. Germline CDR1 and CDR2: SGHAT and FQNNGV. The CDR3 is CASSAELAGGRNEQFF. CDR3 sequence (DNA): TGTGCCAGCAGCGCAGAACTAGCGGGAGGGCGCAATGAGCAGTTCTTC.

This clone appeared once. The CDR3 sequence: CASSRSIEETQYF. For the CDR3, the DNA is TGTGCCAGTAGTAGGTCGATTGAAGAGACCCAGTACTTC. This sequence joins TRBV19 and TRBJ2-5; no clear D gene. V shed 4 bases and J shed 3 bases, with 9 bases lying between them. The germline gives CDR1 LNHDA, CDR2 SQIVND (reference sequence). The CDR3 runs to 13 residues.

This sequence joins TRBV18 and TRBJ2-1, with TRBD1 as a possible D gene (6 bases). Germline V gives CDR1 KGHSH, CDR2 LQKENI. This CDR3 region has 15 residues. V was trimmed by 6 bases and J by 0 bases, leaving 12 bases between them. The CDR3 reads CASSADRSSYNEQFF. DNA of the CDR3: TGTGCCAGCTCGGCCGACAGGAGCTCCTACAATGAGCAGTTCTTC.

The V call is TRBV5-6, the J call TRBJ2-2; D not certain. Trimming removed 1 base from V and 0 bases from J, with 7 bases in between. The germline gives CDR1 SGHDT, CDR2 YYEEEE. CDR3 length: 15 residues. CDR3 DNA: TGTGCCAGCAGCTTGTCCCCTGCGAACACCGGGGAGCTGTTTTTT. Translation gives CASSLSPANTGELFF.

The J gene is TRBJ1-1, the V gene TRBV18; the match to TRBD1 covers 7 bases. From germline, CDR1 is KGHSH and CDR2 LQKENI. The CDR3 consists of 12 residues. V was clipped by 3 bases and J by 8 bases; unmatched bases: 3. CDR3 sequence reads: CASSPSDREAFF. CDR3 nucleotide sequence: TGTGCCAGCTCACCCTCGGACAGGGAAGCTTTCTTT. The full variable domain, with the rest looked up from reference TRBV18 and TRBJ1-1, is NAGVMQNPRHLVRRRGQEARLRCSPMKGHSHVYWYRQLPEEGLKFMVYLQKENIIDESGMPKERFSAEFPKEGPSILRIQQVVRGDSAAYFCASSPSDREAFFGQGTRLTVV.

The CDR3 DNA is TGTGCCAGCAGCCAGGCAGGGCTCCAAAACATTCAGTACTTC. The encoded protein is CASSQAGLQNIQYF. The gene calls are TRBV11-2 and TRBJ2-4; tentative D call: TRBD1 (5 bases). The CDR3 spans 14 residues. V shed 5 bases and J shed 5 bases, with 13 bases lying between them. Looked up from germline, CDR1 is SGHAT and CDR2 is FQNNGV.

The chain carries TRBV13 and TRBJ1-2, with TRBD1 matching over 8 bases. Trimming cost V 7 bases and J 1 base; bases outside gene matches: 11. CDR1 and CDR2 (germline): PRHDT, FYEKMQ (reference sequence). This CDR3 has 16 amino acids. The CDR3 loop reads CASNQMTGVLNYGYTF. CDR3 DNA: TGTGCCAGCAACCAAATGACAGGGGTTCTTAACTATGGCTACACCTTC.